The TCR beta chain under discussion was sequenced for a study of T cells in Graves' hyperthyroidism and ophthalmopathy. Study at large: Peripheral blood was obtained at initial diagnosis, preceding any treatment. The study, taken as a whole, reports: Blood also carried most thyroid clonotypes expanded above 0.001.

CDR3 length: 16 amino acids. CDR1 is SQVTM, CDR2 ANQGSEA, per germline. The V segment lost 4 bases and the J segment 4 bases; nucleotides outside the gene matches: 12. This clonotype has ten or more counts. The antigen is not known. Researchers took RNA transcripts and amplified the TCR beta CDR3 regions from them. TCR CDR3 underwent first-round RT-PCR with the HTBI primer set. TCRdb passed the multiplex PCR reads through MiXCR, listing each CDR3 protein once. The sample yields 280,000 or so distinct CDR3 sequences, less than 30% seen once. Hyperthyroidism in the patients, aged 18 to 65, was newly diagnosed and under 2 months in duration.

V is TRBV29-1 and J is TRBJ2-2; TRBD1 aligns across 7 bases. Sequencing input: blood. This TCR derives from a man aged 35-49 years with Graves' hyperthyroidism that later progressed to Graves' ophthalmopathy. The CDR3: CSVVIPGQRITGELFF. In DNA form, the CDR3 reads TGCAGCGTTGTGATCCCGGGACAGAGGATCACCGGGGAGCTGTTTTTT.